The entry below gives a single T cell receptor beta chain sequence along with its context. This sample is drawn from a study of blood T cells in healthy people across ages. The CDR3 sequence is 13 residues long. Germline CDR1 reads DFQATT; CDR2 reads SNEGSKA (reference sequence). Next came a second PCR, run for about 7 to 12 cycles, which used a sample-barcoded 5' primer along with a J-beta primer mix. From the 5' RACE reads, TCRdb called clonotypes with MiXCR, one entry per CDR3 protein. Among some 1.8 million distinct CDR3 sequences listed, 39% were seen once. Sequenced: blood. The chain is built from TRBV20-1 and TRBJ2-5; TRBD1 aligns across 8 bases. The DNA end lines up better with TRBJ2-7; the J call may be wrong. The origin of this receptor is a human donor in good health. The CDR3 spells CSALRQGSDEQYF. In DNA, the CDR3 is TGCAGTGCCCTCCGACAGGGGAGCGACGAGCAGTACTTC.